This T cell receptor (beta chain) was observed in a study of sequential checkpoint blockade in melanoma. Study-level background: Patients were randomized 1:1 to nivolumab-then-ipilimumab or ipilimumab-then-nivolumab first-line. Each arm's sequence ended with maintenance nivolumab.

This clone was detected only once. Data came from immunoSEQ multiplex PCR; TCRdb stores just in-frame clones and leaves some out. The table includes roughly 9,100 clones, about 92% detected once. The CDR3 covers 14 residues. V was pared by 5 bases and J by 5 bases, with 9 bases of the junction left unmatched. Per the germline V gene, CDR1 is SGHRS and CDR2 is YFSETQ. Treatment given: randomized to nivolumab then ipilimumab (arm A) or the reverse (arm B). DNA-damaging chemotherapy had not been given to any patient beforehand. From thawed PBMCs, live CD3+CD8+ cells negative for CD19 and CD56 were sorted.

The starting material was CD8+ T cells sorted from blood (inferred from file names), obtained from a patient given nivolumab and ipilimumab in sequence. The TCR originated in a human donor with melanoma. The V gene is TRBV5-1, the J gene TRBJ2-7; 8 positions agree with TRBD1. The CDR3: CASRDDRGSNEQYF. The CDR3, as DNA: TGCGCCAGCAGGGATGACAGGGGATCAAACGAGCAGTACTTC.